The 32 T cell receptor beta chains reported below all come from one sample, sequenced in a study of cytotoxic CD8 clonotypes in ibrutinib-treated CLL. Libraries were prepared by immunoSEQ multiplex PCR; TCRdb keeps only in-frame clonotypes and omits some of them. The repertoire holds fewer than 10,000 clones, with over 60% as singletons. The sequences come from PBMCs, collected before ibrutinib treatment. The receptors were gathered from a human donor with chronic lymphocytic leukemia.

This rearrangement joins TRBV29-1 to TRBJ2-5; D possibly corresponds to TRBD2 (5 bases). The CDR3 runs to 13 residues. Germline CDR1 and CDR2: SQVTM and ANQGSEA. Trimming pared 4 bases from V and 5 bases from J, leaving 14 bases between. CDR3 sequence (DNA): TGCAGCGTTGGAGGGCCAGGTCCCGAGACCCAGTACTTC. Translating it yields CSVGGPGPETQYF.

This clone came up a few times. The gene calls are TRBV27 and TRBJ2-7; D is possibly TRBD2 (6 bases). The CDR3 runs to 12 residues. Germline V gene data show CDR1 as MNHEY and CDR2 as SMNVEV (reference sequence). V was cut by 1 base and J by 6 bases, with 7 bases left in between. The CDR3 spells CASSLWGGEQYF. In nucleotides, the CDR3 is TGTGCCAGCAGTTTATGGGGAGGCGAGCAGTACTTC.

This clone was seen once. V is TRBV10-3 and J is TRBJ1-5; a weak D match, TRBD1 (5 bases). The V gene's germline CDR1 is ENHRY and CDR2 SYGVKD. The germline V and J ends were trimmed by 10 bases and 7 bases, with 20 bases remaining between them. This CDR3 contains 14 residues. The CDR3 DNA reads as TGTGCCACTAAGGATGGGGGGGAGTTACAGCCCCAGCATTTT. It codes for CATKDGGELQPQHF.

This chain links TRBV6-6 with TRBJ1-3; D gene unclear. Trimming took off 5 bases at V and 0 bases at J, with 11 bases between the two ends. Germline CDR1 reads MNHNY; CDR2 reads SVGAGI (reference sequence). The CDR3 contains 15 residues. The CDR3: CASSSREASGNTIYF. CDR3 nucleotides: TGTGCCAGCAGTAGCCGGGAGGCCTCTGGAAACACCATATATTTT.

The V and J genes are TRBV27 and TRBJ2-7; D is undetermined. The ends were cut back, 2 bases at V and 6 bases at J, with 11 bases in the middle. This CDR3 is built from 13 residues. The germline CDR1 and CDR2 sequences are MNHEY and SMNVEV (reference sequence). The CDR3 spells CASSLISESEQYF. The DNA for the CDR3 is TGTGCCAGCAGTTTAATCAGTGAAAGCGAGCAGTACTTC.

CDR3 sequence: CASSQRTEDQPQHF. CDR3 sequence (DNA): TGCGCCAGCAGCCAAAGGACAGAGGACCAGCCCCAGCATTTT. The V call is TRBV4-1, the J call TRBJ1-5, with D maybe TRBD1 (6 bases). CDR3 size: 14 residues. Trimming left V 2 bases short and J 7 bases short, with 12 bases between. Per the germline V gene, CDR1 is MGHRA and CDR2 is YSYEKL.

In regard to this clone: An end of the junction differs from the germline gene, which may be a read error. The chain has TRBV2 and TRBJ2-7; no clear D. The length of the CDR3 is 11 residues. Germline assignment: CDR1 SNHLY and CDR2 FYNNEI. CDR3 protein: CASIGSHEQYF. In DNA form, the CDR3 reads TGTGCCAGCATCGGCTCCCACGAGCAGTACTTC.

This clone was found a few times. CDR3 nucleotide sequence: TGTGCCAGCAGCCTAGGGACCGCGAATCAGCCCCAGCATTTT. Its translation: CASSLGTANQPQHF. This chain joins TRBV11-2 and TRBJ1-5; D perhaps matches TRBD1 (5 bases). The CDR3 is 14 amino acids. The germline CDR1 and CDR2 sequences are SGHAT and FQNNGV. V was pared by 5 bases and J by 4 bases, with 12 bases between.

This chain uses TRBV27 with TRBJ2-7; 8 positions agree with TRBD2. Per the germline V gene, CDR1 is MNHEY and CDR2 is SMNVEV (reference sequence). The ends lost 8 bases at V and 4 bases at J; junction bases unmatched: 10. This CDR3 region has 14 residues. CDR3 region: CASGTGTRFYEQYF. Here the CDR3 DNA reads TGTGCCAGCGGTACCGGGACTAGATTTTACGAGCAGTACTTC.

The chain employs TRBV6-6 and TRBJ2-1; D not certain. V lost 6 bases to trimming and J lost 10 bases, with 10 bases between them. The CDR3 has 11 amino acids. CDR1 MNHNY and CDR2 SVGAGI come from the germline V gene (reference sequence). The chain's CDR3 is CASRQVGEQFF. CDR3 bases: TGTGCCAGCAGACAAGTCGGGGAGCAGTTCTTC.

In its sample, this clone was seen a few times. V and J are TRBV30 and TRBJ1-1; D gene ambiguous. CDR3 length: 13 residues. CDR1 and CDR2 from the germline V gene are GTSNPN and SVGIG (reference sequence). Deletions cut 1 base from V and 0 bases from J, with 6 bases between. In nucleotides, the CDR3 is TGTGCCTGGAGTGACGAGGTGAACACTGAAGCTTTCTTT. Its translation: CAWSDEVNTEAFF.

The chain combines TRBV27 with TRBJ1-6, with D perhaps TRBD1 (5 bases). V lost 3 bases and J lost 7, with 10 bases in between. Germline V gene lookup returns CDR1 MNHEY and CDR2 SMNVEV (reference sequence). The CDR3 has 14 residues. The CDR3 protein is CASSFRQFNSPLHF. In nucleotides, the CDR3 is TGTGCCAGCAGTTTTCGACAGTTCAATTCACCCCTCCACTTT.

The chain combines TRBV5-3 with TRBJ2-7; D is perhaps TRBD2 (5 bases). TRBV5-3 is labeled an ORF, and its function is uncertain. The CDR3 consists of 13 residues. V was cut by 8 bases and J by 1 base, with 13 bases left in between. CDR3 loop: CASRDGLSYEQYF. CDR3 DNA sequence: TGTGCCAGCAGAGACGGACTGTCCTACGAGCAGTACTTC.

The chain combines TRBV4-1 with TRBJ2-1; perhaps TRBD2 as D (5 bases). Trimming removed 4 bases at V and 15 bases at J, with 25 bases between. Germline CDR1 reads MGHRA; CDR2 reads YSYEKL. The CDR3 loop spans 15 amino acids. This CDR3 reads CASSRLAAVASQRFF. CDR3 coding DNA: TGCGCCAGCAGCCGCCTAGCTGCCGTGGCTAGCCAGAGGTTCTTC.

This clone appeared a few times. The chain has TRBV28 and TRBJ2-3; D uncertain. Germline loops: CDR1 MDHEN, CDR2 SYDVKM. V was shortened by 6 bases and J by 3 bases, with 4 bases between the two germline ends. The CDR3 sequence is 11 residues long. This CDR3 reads CASSLTDTQYF. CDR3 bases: TGTGCCAGCAGCCTAACAGATACGCAGTATTTT.

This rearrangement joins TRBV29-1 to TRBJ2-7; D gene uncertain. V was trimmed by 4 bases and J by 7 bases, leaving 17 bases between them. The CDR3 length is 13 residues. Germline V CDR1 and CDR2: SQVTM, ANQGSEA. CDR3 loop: CSVAEYAGLEQYF. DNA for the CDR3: TGCAGCGTTGCTGAATACGCAGGCCTGGAGCAGTACTTC.

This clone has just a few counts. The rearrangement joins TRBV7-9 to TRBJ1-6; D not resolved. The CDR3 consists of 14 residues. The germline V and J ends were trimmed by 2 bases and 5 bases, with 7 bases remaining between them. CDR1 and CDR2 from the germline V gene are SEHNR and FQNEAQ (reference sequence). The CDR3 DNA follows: TGTGCCAGCAGCTTAATGGCAGATAATTCACCCCTCCACTTT. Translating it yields CASSLMADNSPLHF.

DNA of the CDR3: TGTGCCAGCAGCTTAGTATCTAATGAAAAACTGTTTTTT. Encoded protein: CASSLVSNEKLFF. The V and J genes are TRBV7-9 and TRBJ1-4; D remains unclear. Germline CDR1 SEHNR, CDR2 FQNEAQ (reference sequence). Trimming removed 1 base at V and 3 bases at J, with 3 bases between. The CDR3 consists of 13 residues.

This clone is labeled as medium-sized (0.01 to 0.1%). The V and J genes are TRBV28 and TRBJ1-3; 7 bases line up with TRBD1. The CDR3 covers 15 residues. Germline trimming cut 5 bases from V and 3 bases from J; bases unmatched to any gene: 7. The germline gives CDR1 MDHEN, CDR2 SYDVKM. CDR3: CASSTEGAGGNTIYF. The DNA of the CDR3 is TGTGCCAGCAGTACGGAGGGGGCGGGTGGAAACACCATATATTTT.

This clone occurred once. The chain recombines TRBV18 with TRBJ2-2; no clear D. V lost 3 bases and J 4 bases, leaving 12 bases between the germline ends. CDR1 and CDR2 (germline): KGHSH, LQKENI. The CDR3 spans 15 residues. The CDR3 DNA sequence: TGTGCCAGCTCACCCCAGGACCCCTCCACCGGGGAGCTGTTTTTT. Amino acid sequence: CASSPQDPSTGELFF.

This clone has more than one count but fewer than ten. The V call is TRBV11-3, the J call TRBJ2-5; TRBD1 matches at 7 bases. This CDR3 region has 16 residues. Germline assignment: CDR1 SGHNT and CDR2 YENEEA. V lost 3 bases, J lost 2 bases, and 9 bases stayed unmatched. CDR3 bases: TGTGCCAGCAGCTTGGGGACAGCAAATCGTCAAGAGACCCAGTACTTC. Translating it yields CASSLGTANRQETQYF.

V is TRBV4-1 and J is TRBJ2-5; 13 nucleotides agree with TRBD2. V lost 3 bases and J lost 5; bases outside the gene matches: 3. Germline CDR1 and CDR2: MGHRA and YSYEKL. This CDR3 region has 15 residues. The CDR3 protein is CASSQGLAGMETQYF. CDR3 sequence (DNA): TGCGCCAGCAGCCAGGGACTAGCGGGAATGGAGACCCAGTACTTC.

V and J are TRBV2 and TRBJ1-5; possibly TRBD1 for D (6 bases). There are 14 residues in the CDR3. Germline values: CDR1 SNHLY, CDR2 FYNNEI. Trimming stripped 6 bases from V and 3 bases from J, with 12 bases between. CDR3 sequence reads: CASSGGQPNQPQHF. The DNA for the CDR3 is TGTGCCAGCAGCGGAGGACAGCCCAATCAGCCCCAGCATTTT.

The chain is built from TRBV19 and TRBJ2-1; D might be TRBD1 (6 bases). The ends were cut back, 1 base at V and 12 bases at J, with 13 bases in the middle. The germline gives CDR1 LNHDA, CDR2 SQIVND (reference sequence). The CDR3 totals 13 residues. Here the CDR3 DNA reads TGTGCCAGTAGTATAGGGCCGGGACAAGGGCAGTTCTTC. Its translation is CASSIGPGQGQFF.

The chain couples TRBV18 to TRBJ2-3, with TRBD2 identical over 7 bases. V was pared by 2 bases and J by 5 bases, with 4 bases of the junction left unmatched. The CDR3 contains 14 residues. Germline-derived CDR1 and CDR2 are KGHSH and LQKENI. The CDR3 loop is CASSPGTTGDTQYF. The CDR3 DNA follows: TGTGCCAGCTCACCAGGGACTACCGGAGATACGCAGTATTTT.

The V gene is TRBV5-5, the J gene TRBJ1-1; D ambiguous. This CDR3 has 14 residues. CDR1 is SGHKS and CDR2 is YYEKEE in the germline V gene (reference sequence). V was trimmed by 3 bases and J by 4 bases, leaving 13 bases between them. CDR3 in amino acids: CASSSFEASTEAFF. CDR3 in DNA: TGTGCCAGCAGCTCGTTCGAGGCGAGCACTGAAGCTTTCTTT.

The CDR3 DNA sequence: TGTGCCAGCAGCTCCGTCGGTTGGGGCGCTGGGGCCAACGTCCTGACTTTC. This codes for CASSSVGWGAGANVLTF. The chain carries TRBV7-3 and TRBJ2-6; D perhaps matches TRBD1 (5 bases). The CDR3 has 17 residues. Germline loops: CDR1 SGHTA, CDR2 FQGTGA. V was trimmed by 4 bases and J by 2 bases, leaving 15 bases between them. Complete variable domain (other parts from reference TRBV7-3 and TRBJ2-6): GAGVSQTPSNKVTEKGKYVELRCDPISGHTALYWYRQSLGQGPEFLIYFQGTGAADDSGLPNDRFFAVRPEGSVSTLKIQRTERGDSAVYLCASSSVGWGAGANVLTFGAGSRLTVL.

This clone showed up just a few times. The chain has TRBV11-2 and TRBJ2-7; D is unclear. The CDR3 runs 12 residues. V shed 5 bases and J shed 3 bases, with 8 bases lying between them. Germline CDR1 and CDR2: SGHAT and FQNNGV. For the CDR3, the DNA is TGTGCCAGCAGCCACCACCTCTACGAGCAGTACTTC. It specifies CASSHHLYEQYF. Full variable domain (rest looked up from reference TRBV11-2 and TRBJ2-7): EAGVAQSPRYKIIEKRQSVAFWCNPISGHATLYWYQQILGQGPKLLIQFQNNGVVDDSQLPKDRFSAERLKGVDSTLKIQPAKLEDSAVYLCASSHHLYEQYFGPGTRLTVT.

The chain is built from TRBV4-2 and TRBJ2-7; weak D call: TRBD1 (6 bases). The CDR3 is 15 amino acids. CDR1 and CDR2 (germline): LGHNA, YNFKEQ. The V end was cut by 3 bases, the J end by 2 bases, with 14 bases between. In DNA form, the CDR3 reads TGTGCCAGCAGCCAGGGGGTGCAGGGGACCTACGAGCAGTACTTC. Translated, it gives CASSQGVQGTYEQYF.

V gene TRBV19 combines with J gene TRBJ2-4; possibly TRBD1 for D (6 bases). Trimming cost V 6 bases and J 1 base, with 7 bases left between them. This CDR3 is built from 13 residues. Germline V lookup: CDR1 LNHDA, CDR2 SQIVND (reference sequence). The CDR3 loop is CASSGQAKNIQYF. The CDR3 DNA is TGTGCCAGTAGCGGACAGGCCAAAAACATTCAGTACTTC.

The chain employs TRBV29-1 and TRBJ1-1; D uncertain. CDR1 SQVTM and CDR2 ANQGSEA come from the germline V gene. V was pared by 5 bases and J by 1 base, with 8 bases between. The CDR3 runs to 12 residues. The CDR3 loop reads CSVTRQNTEAFF. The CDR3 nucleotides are TGCAGCGTTACCAGGCAGAACACTGAAGCTTTCTTT.

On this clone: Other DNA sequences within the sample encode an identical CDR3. Written as DNA, the CDR3 is TGTGCCAGCTCACCGGGGCAAGAGACCCAGTACTTC. Protein product: CASSPGQETQYF. The chain joins TRBV18 to TRBJ2-5; D remains ambiguous. The CDR3 is made up of 12 amino acids. The V end was cut by 3 bases, the J end by 2 bases, with 4 bases between. CDR1 and CDR2 from the germline V gene are KGHSH and LQKENI. Together with reference TRBV18 and TRBJ2-5, the CDR3 gives the full variable domain: NAGVMQNPRHLVRRRGQEARLRCSPMKGHSHVYWYRQLPEEGLKFMVYLQKENIIDESGMPKERFSAEFPKEGPSILRIQQVVRGDSAAYFCASSPGQETQYFGPGTRLLVL.